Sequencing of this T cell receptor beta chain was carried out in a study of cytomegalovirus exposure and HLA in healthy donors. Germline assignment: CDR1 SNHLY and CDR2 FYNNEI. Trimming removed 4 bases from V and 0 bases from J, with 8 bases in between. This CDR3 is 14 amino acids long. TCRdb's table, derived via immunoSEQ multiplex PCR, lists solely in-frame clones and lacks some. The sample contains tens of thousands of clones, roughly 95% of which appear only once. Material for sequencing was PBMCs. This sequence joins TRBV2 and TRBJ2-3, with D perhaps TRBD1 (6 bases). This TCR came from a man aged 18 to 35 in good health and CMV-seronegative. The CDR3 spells CASSVTGSTDTQYF. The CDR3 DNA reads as TGTGCCAGCAGTGTTACAGGGAGCACAGATACGCAGTATTTT.